The clone carrying this T cell receptor beta chain was found many times. No antigen is known for it. Lactation, pregnancy, other autoimmune disease or uncontrolled infection excluded patients. A roughly 10 ml volume of fresh peripheral blood provided the PBMCs. These data are taken from a study of T cells in Graves' hyperthyroidism and ophthalmopathy. Study context: Peripheral blood draws took place at initial diagnosis, ahead of any treatment. General observations from the study: A model using 13 V-J features told ophthalmopathy apart from stable hyperthyroidism.

Regions amplified from RNA transcripts were the TCR beta CDR3 regions. An initial round of RT-PCR targeting the TCR CDR3 relied on the HTBI primer set. TCRdb itself ran the multiplex PCR reads through MiXCR, one entry per CDR3 protein. The sample lists fewer than 250,000 distinct CDR3 sequences; 16% were seen once. The ends were cut back, 8 bases at V and 0 bases at J, with 13 bases in the middle. The CDR3 totals 15 residues. The germline CDR1 and CDR2 sequences are LGHDT and YNNKEL (reference sequence). Source material: blood. The chain uses TRBV3-1 and TRBJ2-2; no clear D gene. This TCR derives from a young woman with Graves' ophthalmopathy. The CDR3 sequence: CASSPGGSNTGELFF. CDR3 DNA sequence: TGTGCCAGCTCGCCGGGCGGATCGAACACCGGGGAGCTGTTTTTT.